One T cell receptor (beta chain) is described in this entry. Method: immunoSEQ multiplex PCR; TCRdb's copy keeps in-frame clones and lacks some. The sample has fewer than 500,000 clones, around 87% seen once. This sample was taken from a study of blood T cell repertoires in COVID-19. This receptor was obtained from a woman in her thirties with acute COVID-19. The sample consisted of PBMCs or T cells enriched from blood (not recorded which).

CDR3 in amino acids: CASSDILGAASAEQFF. CDR3 sequence (DNA): TGTGCCAGCAGTGATATTTTGGGGGCCGCCTCGGCCGAGCAGTTCTTC. The chain carries TRBV2 and TRBJ2-1, with D possibly matching TRBD1 (6 bases). V was clipped by 3 bases and J by 10 bases, with 22 bases between them. Germline V CDR1 and CDR2: SNHLY, FYNNEI. The CDR3 runs 16 residues.